This paragraph reports one T cell receptor (beta chain). This record belongs to a study of blood T cell repertoires in COVID-19. Study-wide background: Acute and convalescent COVID-19 specimens originated in the United States, Italy and Spain. From T cells, B-cell-depleted T cells, or PBMCs came the material, which was cDNA or gDNA.

V lost 1 base to trimming and J lost 2 bases, with 9 bases between them. The CDR3 runs to 14 residues. Germline-derived CDR1 and CDR2 are LNHDA and SQIVND (reference sequence). Source study methods: The assay estimated nucleated cells by amplifying reference gene primers. Data came from immunoSEQ multiplex PCR; TCRdb stores just in-frame clones and leaves some out. V and J calls and clone size are given by that table; D and trimming were obtained from the DNA. The sample holds roughly 100,000 clones, approximately 90% seen once. Sequencing used peripheral blood. This TCR derives from a man aged 45-65 years with active COVID-19. The rearrangement uses TRBV19 and TRBJ2-7; TRBD2 might be the D (5 bases). The CDR3 region is CASSIGGDTYEQYF. CDR3 sequence (DNA): TGTGCCAGTAGTATAGGGGGAGACACCTACGAGCAGTACTTC.